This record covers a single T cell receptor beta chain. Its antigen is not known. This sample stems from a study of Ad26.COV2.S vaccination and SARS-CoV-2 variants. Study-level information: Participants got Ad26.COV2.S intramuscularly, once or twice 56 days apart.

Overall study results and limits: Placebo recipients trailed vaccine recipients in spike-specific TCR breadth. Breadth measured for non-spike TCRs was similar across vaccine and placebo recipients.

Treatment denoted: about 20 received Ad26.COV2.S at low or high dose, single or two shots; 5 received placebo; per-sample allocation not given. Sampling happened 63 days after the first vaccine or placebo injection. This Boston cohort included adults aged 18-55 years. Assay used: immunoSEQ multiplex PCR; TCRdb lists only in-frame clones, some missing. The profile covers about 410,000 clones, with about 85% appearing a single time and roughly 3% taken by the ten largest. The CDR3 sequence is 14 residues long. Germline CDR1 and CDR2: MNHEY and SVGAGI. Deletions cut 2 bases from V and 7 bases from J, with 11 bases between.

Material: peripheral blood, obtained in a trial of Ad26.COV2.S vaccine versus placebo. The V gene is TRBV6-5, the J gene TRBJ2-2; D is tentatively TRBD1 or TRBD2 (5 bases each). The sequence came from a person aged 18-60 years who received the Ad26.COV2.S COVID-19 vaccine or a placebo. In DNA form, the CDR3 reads TGTGCCAGCAGTTACGGGGGAAGGGGCGGGGAGCTGTTTTTT. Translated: CASSYGGRGGELFF.